The 26 T cell receptor beta chains in this list originate from one sample, sequenced in a study of blood T cell repertoires in COVID-19. The data were produced by immunoSEQ multiplex PCR, yet TCRdb's version contains in-frame clones alone and is incomplete. The sample holds roughly 200,000 clones, about 88% seen once. Material for sequencing was PBMCs or T cells enriched from blood (not recorded which). These receptors were obtained from a woman in her twenties or thirties who had recovered from COVID-19.

The chain combines TRBV4-1 with TRBJ1-1; TRBD1 matches at 9 bases. The CDR3 sequence is 13 residues long. The V and J ends lost 1 base and 8 bases, in that order; junction bases with no gene match: 2. Per the germline V gene, CDR1 is MGHRA and CDR2 is YSYEKL. CDR3 in amino acids: CASSQVGTGEAFF. The CDR3 nucleotides are TGCGCCAGCAGCCAAGTGGGGACAGGGGAAGCTTTCTTT.

The rearrangement joins TRBV6-5 to TRBJ1-5, with D possibly matching TRBD1 (5 bases). The CDR3 runs 13 residues. V lost 8 bases, J lost 0 bases, and 8 bases lay in between. The germline gives CDR1 MNHEY, CDR2 SVGAGI. The CDR3 region is CASQGNSNQPQHF. In DNA, the CDR3 is TGTGCCAGCCAGGGAAATAGCAATCAGCCCCAGCATTTT.

This chain uses TRBV19 with TRBJ2-5; tentative D call: TRBD1 (6 bases). The CDR3 contains 13 residues. V gave up 5 bases and J gave up 3 bases, with 10 bases separating them. Germline V gene data show CDR1 as LNHDA and CDR2 as SQIVND (reference sequence). In DNA, the CDR3 is TGTGCCAGTAGTGAAAGACAGGAAGAGACCCAGTACTTC. Amino acids: CASSERQEETQYF. The variable domain in full, with the rest retrieved from reference TRBV19 and TRBJ2-5, is DGGITQSPKYLFRKEGQNVTLSCEQNLNHDAMYWYRQDPGQGLRLIYYSQIVNDFQKGDIAEGYSVSREKKESFPLTVTSAQKNPTAFYLCASSERQEETQYFGPGTRLLVL.

The chain links TRBV2 to TRBJ2-2; D is possibly TRBD2 (6 bases). The CDR3 is made up of 14 amino acids. CDR1 and CDR2 from the germline V gene are SNHLY and FYNNEI. Deletions cut 10 bases from V and 2 bases from J, with 14 bases between. The CDR3 region has the DNA TGTGCCACCATGGGACTTATCAACACCGGGGAGCTGTTTTTT. Translated, it gives CATMGLINTGELFF.

This rearrangement joins TRBV19 to TRBJ1-2; D is perhaps TRBD1 (5 bases). The V gene lost 3 bases and the J gene lost 6 bases, with 14 bases spanning the gap. Germline V CDR1 and CDR2: LNHDA, SQIVND (reference sequence). This CDR3 has 14 residues. CDR3 coding DNA: TGTGCCAGTAGTATTGTCGGGACGGGGGATGGCTACACCTTC. Translated, it gives CASSIVGTGDGYTF.

The chain carries TRBV11-2 and TRBJ1-2; D perhaps matches TRBD1 (6 bases). V dropped 6 bases and J dropped 4 bases, with 12 bases sitting between them. Germline CDR1 is SGHAT and CDR2 is FQNNGV. The CDR3 has 13 amino acids. CDR3 sequence: CASRVGGAYGYTF. CDR3 nucleotide sequence: TGTGCCAGCAGGGTCGGGGGGGCCTATGGCTACACCTTC.

The V gene is TRBV7-2, the J gene TRBJ2-5, with D uncertain. This CDR3 contains 15 residues. CDR1 and CDR2 (germline): SGHTA, FQGNSA. The V gene lost 2 bases and the J gene lost 1 base, with 11 bases spanning the gap. The CDR3 sequence is CASSLNYNPQETQYF. CDR3 nucleotides: TGTGCCAGCAGCTTAAATTACAACCCCCAAGAGACCCAGTACTTC.

The V and J genes are TRBV7-2 and TRBJ2-5; TRBD2 matches at 7 bases. In germline, CDR1 is SGHTA, CDR2 FQGNSA. J gave up 2 bases and V 1 base, and 7 bases lay outside the gene matches. The CDR3 consists of 16 residues. The CDR3 DNA sequence: TGTGCCAGCAGCTTAGACCCTCTAGCGGCGCAAGAGACCCAGTACTTC. Translated, it gives CASSLDPLAAQETQYF.

This sequence joins TRBV6-4 and TRBJ2-3; D gene unclear. This CDR3 has 14 residues. Germline-derived CDR1 and CDR2 are MRHNA and SNTAGT. V was cut by 4 bases and J by 0 bases, with 8 bases left in between. CDR3 loop: CASSAGPSTDTQYF. The CDR3 DNA reads as TGTGCCAGCAGTGCGGGTCCTAGCACAGATACGCAGTATTTT.

This sequence joins TRBV6-5 and TRBJ1-6, with TRBD1 identical over 9 bases. Germline V CDR1 and CDR2: MNHEY, SVGAGI. V lost 11 bases to trimming and J lost 10 bases; unmatched junction nucleotides: 12. This CDR3 is 14 amino acids long. CDR3 sequence (DNA): TGTGCCCACGAAAGAGGACAGGGGAGATCACCCCTCCACTTT. Translation gives CAHERGQGRSPLHF.

V usage is TRBV19 and J usage is TRBJ1-2; 9 bases fit TRBD1. Per germline, CDR1 LNHDA and CDR2 SQIVND (reference sequence). V was clipped by 6 bases and J by 4 bases; unmatched bases: 6. This CDR3 contains 14 residues. The CDR3 nucleotides are TGTGCCAGTAGGCGGACAGGGGTTGCCTATGGCTACACCTTC. The encoded protein is CASRRTGVAYGYTF.

This clone was seen only once. The genes are TRBV18 and TRBJ2-3; TRBD1 aligns across 7 bases. In germline, CDR1 is KGHSH, CDR2 LQKENI. The CDR3 is made up of 16 amino acids. V lost 2 bases, J lost 4 bases, and 9 bases stayed unmatched. CDR3 protein: CASSPSRGQGADTQYF. The DNA of the CDR3 is TGTGCCAGCTCACCATCCCGAGGGCAGGGGGCAGATACGCAGTATTTT.

The chain is built from TRBV7-2 and TRBJ1-5; TRBD1 is a possible D gene (5 bases). Per the germline V gene, CDR1 is SGHTA and CDR2 is FQGNSA. Trimming took 1 base from V and 7 from J, leaving 11 bases between them. CDR3 length: 14 residues. The CDR3 is CASSLDPGNQPQHF. In DNA, the CDR3 is TGTGCCAGCAGCTTAGATCCAGGGAACCAGCCCCAGCATTTT.

The chain combines TRBV5-1 with TRBJ1-2; 9 positions match TRBD1. The V gene end was trimmed by 3 bases and the J gene end by 4 bases; junction bases not matched to a gene: 4. The CDR3 has 14 residues. Germline V gene lookup returns CDR1 SGHRS and CDR2 YFSETQ. The CDR3 reads CASSWDREAYGYTF. CDR3 bases: TGCGCCAGCAGCTGGGACAGGGAGGCCTATGGCTACACCTTC.

This clone appeared a few times. The chain is built from TRBV5-1 and TRBJ2-3, with 8 bases lining up with TRBD2. V shed 3 bases and J 0 bases; nucleotides not matched to a gene: 3. The CDR3 consists of 15 residues. The germline CDR1 and CDR2 sequences are SGHRS and YFSETQ. This chain's CDR3 is CASSSPGGSTDTQYF. The CDR3 nucleotides read TGCGCCAGCAGCTCGCCGGGGGGGAGCACAGATACGCAGTATTTT.

The chain recombines TRBV5-1 with TRBJ2-3; the D gene is possibly TRBD2 (5 bases). Deletions cut 2 bases from V and 0 bases from J, with 16 bases between. Germline loops: CDR1 SGHRS, CDR2 YFSETQ. The CDR3 loop spans 17 amino acids. Here the CDR3 DNA reads TGCGCCAGCAGCTTCTCACGGACTGTTTCTAGCACAGATACGCAGTATTTT. Protein sequence: CASSFSRTVSSTDTQYF. Looking up the rest from reference TRBV5-1 and TRBJ2-3 gives the full variable domain: KAGVTQTPRYLIKTRGQQVTLSCSPISGHRSVSWYQQTPGQGLQFLFEYFSETQRNKGNFPGRFSGRQFSNSRSEMNVSTLELGDSALYLCASSFSRTVSSTDTQYFGPGTRLTVL.

This clone has ten or more counts. This sequence joins TRBV7-3 and TRBJ2-2, with D possibly TRBD1 on 6 matching bases. The V gene's germline CDR1 is SGHTA and CDR2 FQGTGA. The V end was cut by 8 bases, the J end by 4 bases, with 14 bases between. The CDR3 length is 14 residues. The CDR3 loop is CASQQGRSTGELFF. Here the CDR3 DNA reads TGTGCCAGCCAACAGGGCCGATCCACCGGGGAGCTGTTTTTT.

This clone showed up just a few times. This chain connects TRBV6-2 or TRBV6-3 to TRBJ2-1, with 10 bases fitting TRBD1. The CDR3 is 15 amino acids. V dropped 5 bases and J dropped 7; count of bases not matched to a gene: 8. CDR1 is MNHEY and CDR2 is SVGEGT in the germline V gene. The CDR3 loop is CASSEWDRGRNEQFF. As DNA, the CDR3 is TGTGCCAGCAGTGAGTGGGACAGGGGTCGGAATGAGCAGTTCTTC.

The chain joins TRBV7-9 to TRBJ2-7; 9 bases match TRBD1. Germline CDR1 reads SEHNR; CDR2 reads FQNEAQ (reference sequence). The CDR3 consists of 15 residues. The V gene end was trimmed by 2 bases and the J gene end by 4 bases; junction bases not matched to a gene: 6. The chain's CDR3 is CASSLKGQGPYEQYF. The CDR3 bases are TGTGCCAGCAGCTTAAAGGGACAGGGACCTTACGAGCAGTACTTC.

The rearrangement uses TRBV6-4 and TRBJ2-1; D may be TRBD2 (5 bases). Trimming left V 3 bases short and J 12 bases short, with 15 bases between. This CDR3 region has 13 residues. In germline, CDR1 is MRHNA, CDR2 SNTAGT. CDR3 sequence reads: CASSEGGSRAQFF. The CDR3 nucleotides are TGTGCCAGCAGTGAAGGTGGGAGTCGAGCGCAGTTCTTC.

The chain joins TRBV24-1 to TRBJ2-1; TRBD2 aligns across 7 bases. The CDR3 consists of 14 residues. V trimming: 4 bases; J trimming: 6 bases; junction bases outside the gene matches: 5. CDR1 and CDR2 (germline): KGHDR, SFDVKD. The CDR3 coding sequence is TGTGCCACCAGTGACCCGGGGGGTCCCAATGAGCAGTTCTTC. Its translation is CATSDPGGPNEQFF.

The chain links TRBV15 to TRBJ2-2; maybe TRBD2 (5 bases). This CDR3 comprises 14 residues. CDR1 and CDR2 from the germline V gene are LNHNV and YYDKDF (reference sequence). V was trimmed by 3 bases and J by 5 bases, leaving 10 bases between them. The CDR3 DNA follows: TGTGCCACCAGCAGCAGAATAGCGACCGGGGAGCTGTTTTTT. Residues: CATSSRIATGELFF.

The rearrangement links TRBV5-4 to TRBJ1-4; tentatively, D is TRBD1 (6 bases). Germline loops: CDR1 SGHNT, CDR2 YYREEE (reference sequence). V lost 4 bases to trimming and J lost 7 bases, with 20 bases between them. This CDR3 is 16 amino acids long. The CDR3 protein is CASSPPNRARGEKLFF. For the CDR3, the DNA is TGTGCCAGCAGCCCACCGAACAGGGCCCGGGGTGAAAAACTGTTTTTT.

The chain employs TRBV12-3 or TRBV12-4 and TRBJ1-1; possibly TRBD1 for D (6 bases). V was shortened by 6 bases and J by 6 bases, with 14 bases between the two germline ends. CDR3 length equals 13 residues. The CDR3 loop is CASRLRGGAEAFF. CDR3 coding DNA: TGTGCCAGCAGGCTCAGGGGAGGGGCTGAAGCTTTCTTT.

V gene TRBV19 combines with J gene TRBJ2-2; the match to TRBD1 covers 7 bases. The CDR3 runs 15 residues. Germline values: CDR1 LNHDA, CDR2 SQIVND (reference sequence). V gave up 9 bases and J gave up 2 bases; unmatched junction bases: 9. The CDR3 DNA follows: TGTGCCAGCAGACCCGGGACAGCTAACACCGGGGAGCTGTTTTTT. Translation: CASRPGTANTGELFF.

The V call is TRBV6-1, the J call TRBJ1-5, with D tentatively TRBD1 (6 bases). The CDR3 extends over 14 amino acids. V lost 3 bases to trimming and J lost 3 bases, with 9 bases between them. The V gene's germline CDR1 is MNHNS and CDR2 SASEGT. Here the CDR3 DNA reads TGTGCCAGCAGTGATACAGGGCTCAATCAGCCCCAGCATTTT. Protein product: CASSDTGLNQPQHF.